This is a list of T cell receptor beta chains from one sample in a study of OX40 agonist ivuxolimab in advanced cancers. TCRdb's table, derived via immunoSEQ multiplex PCR, lists solely in-frame clones and lacks some. This repertoire shows 83,000 or so clones, approximately 90% found once; its top ten account for 0.55% to 0.8%. The source was CD4+ or CD8+ T cells sorted from blood, collected in a trial of the OX40 agonist ivuxolimab. The receptors come from an adult with an advanced solid tumor such as melanoma, head and neck, liver or kidney cancer. Both conserved end residues are part of each CDR3. D genes are given only for firm matches. Only part of the rows carry a size: once, few, many, or a class if the clone is expanded.

J gene,V gene,D gene,clone size,CDR3 protein,CDR3 DNA
TRBJ2-3,TRBV19,-,-,CASSILAGRTDTQYF,TGTGCCAGTAGTATTTTAGCAGGGCGGACAGATACGCAGTATTTT
TRBJ2-1,TRBV18,-,-,CASSPGDPTNNEQFF,TGTGCCAGCTCACCAGGCGACCCAACCAACAATGAGCAGTTCTTC
TRBJ2-6,TRBV30,-,once,CAWSVWGVTGANVLTF,TGTGCCTGGAGTGTATGGGGGGTAACTGGGGCCAACGTCCTGACTTTC
TRBJ2-1,TRBV10-1,-,-,CASSARGRDEQFF,TGCGCCAGCAGTGCTAGGGGTCGGGATGAGCAGTTCTTC
TRBJ2-7,TRBV18,TRBD2,few,CASSPPGLPSEQYF,TGTGCCAGCTCACCACCGGGACTACCTTCCGAGCAGTACTTC
TRBJ2-6,TRBV5-1,-,-,CASSLGQGGWRANVLTF,TGCGCCAGCAGCTTGGGCCAGGGGGGCTGGAGGGCCAACGTCCTGACTTTC
TRBJ1-5,TRBV5-5,-,-,CASSFSPGGNQPQHF,TGTGCCAGCAGCTTTTCCCCAGGCGGCAATCAGCCCCAGCATTTT
TRBJ2-1,TRBV5-6,-,once,CASSWGLASSYNEQFF,TGTGCCAGCAGCTGGGGACTTGCGAGCTCCTACAATGAGCAGTTCTTC
TRBJ2-1,TRBV4-2,TRBD2,-,CASSQASGRFKGMNEQFF,TGTGCCAGCAGCCAAGCTAGCGGGAGATTTAAGGGTATGAATGAGCAGTTCTTC
TRBJ2-7,TRBV4-2,TRBD2,-,CASSQDLLAGAYEQYF,TGTGCCAGCAGCCAAGATTTGCTAGCGGGGGCCTACGAGCAGTACTTC
TRBJ2-1,TRBV19,-,-,CASSTPHGTYNEQFF,TGTGCCAGTAGTACCCCCCACGGAACCTACAATGAGCAGTTCTTC
TRBJ2-3,TRBV9,-,-,CASSGNSLVPQYF,TGTGCCAGCAGCGGGAATTCCCTTGTCCCGCAGTATTTT
TRBJ2-1,TRBV19,TRBD1,once,CASSILDRAFGEQFF,TGTGCCAGTAGTATTCTGGACAGGGCGTTTGGTGAGCAGTTCTTC
TRBJ2-6,TRBV19,-,-,CASSIRDLNSGANVLTF,TGTGCCAGTAGTATCCGGGACCTGAACTCTGGGGCCAACGTCCTGACTTTC
TRBJ1-1,TRBV7-2,TRBD1,-,CASTFRTGRIEAFF,TGTGCCAGCACCTTTAGGACAGGCCGGATTGAAGCTTTCTTT
TRBJ2-1,TRBV7-2,TRBD1,-,CASSLGQPRLGEQFF,TGTGCCAGCAGCTTGGGACAGCCACGTCTAGGTGAGCAGTTCTTC
TRBJ2-2,TRBV5-6,-,-,CASSPRRRTTGELFF,TGTGCCAGCAGCCCAAGGCGCCGGACCACCGGGGAGCTGTTTTTT
TRBJ1-1,TRBV6-6,-,-,CASSYMSYTEAFF,TGTGCCAGCAGTTACATGTCTTACACTGAAGCTTTCTTT
TRBJ1-5,TRBV28,-,few,CASTKTGYNQPQHF,TGTGCCAGCACTAAAACAGGGTACAATCAGCCCCAGCATTTT
TRBJ2-5,TRBV29-1,-,-,CSGITGVTQYF,TGCAGCGGTATAACGGGGGTCACCCAGTACTTC
TRBJ1-1,TRBV14,-,-,CASSQDQRLLGVAEAFF,TGTGCCAGCAGCCAAGATCAACGGCTTTTGGGGGTCGCTGAAGCTTTCTTT
TRBJ1-6,TRBV10-3,-,-,CAISESRSPLHF,TGTGCCATCAGTGAGTCCCGTTCACCCCTCCACTTT
TRBJ2-1,TRBV7-9,-,-,CASSFGEASEQFF,TGTGCCAGCAGCTTTGGGGAAGCCAGTGAGCAGTTCTTC
TRBJ1-4,TRBV7-3,-,-,CASSRGFGEKLFF,TGTGCCAGCAGCCGAGGTTTTGGAGAAAAACTGTTTTTT
TRBJ2-3,TRBV11-3,-,-,CASSVTGSTDTQYF,TGTGCCAGCAGCGTGACTGGGAGCACAGATACGCAGTATTTT
TRBJ1-4,TRBV5-4,-,-,CASSLRGNENGGIF,TGTGCCAGCAGCTTGAGGGGGAATGAAAACGGAGGGATTTTT
TRBJ2-2,TRBV4-1,TRBD2,-,CASSQWTGGTGELFF,TGCGCCAGCAGCCAGTGGACGGGAGGGACCGGGGAGCTGTTTTTT
TRBJ1-1,TRBV19,-,-,CASSIFGRWNTEAFF,TGTGCCAGTAGTATCTTTGGGAGATGGAACACTGAAGCTTTCTTT
TRBJ1-5,TRBV28,-,once,CASSFLAGRSPQPQHF,TGTGCCAGCAGTTTCCTTGCAGGGCGGTCTCCTCAGCCCCAGCATTTT
TRBJ1-2,TRBV5-1,-,-,CASSEQANYGYTF,TGCGCCAGCAGCGAGCAAGCTAACTATGGCTACACCTTC
TRBJ1-6,TRBV6-5,-,-,CASRQYTSPLHF,TGTGCCAGCAGACAGTATACGTCACCCCTCCACTTT
TRBJ1-3,TRBV5-5,TRBD1,once,CASSFLQGWGNTIYF,TGTGCCAGCAGCTTTCTACAGGGGTGGGGAAACACCATATATTTT
TRBJ1-1,TRBV28,-,-,CASSRPPSPVFF,TGTGCCAGCAGTCGACCCCCCAGTCCCGTTTTCTTT
TRBJ2-5,TRBV19,-,-,CASSGGRETQYF,TGTGCCAGTAGTGGGGGCAGGGAGACCCAGTACTTC
TRBJ2-3,TRBV27,-,-,CASRGFGSGSLGKDTQYF,TGTGCCAGCAGGGGATTCGGATCCGGGTCCCTAGGAAAAGATACGCAGTATTTT
TRBJ2-5,TRBV5-8,TRBD1,-,CASSPGQGYQETQYF,TGTGCCAGCAGCCCGGGACAGGGCTACCAAGAGACCCAGTACTTC
TRBJ1-3,TRBV5-1,-,-,CASSLSGTASGTIYF,TGCGCCAGCAGCTTGTCAGGGACCGCGTCCGGCACCATATATTTT
TRBJ2-5,TRBV11-3,TRBD2,-,CASSLRAGGPPYF,TGTGCCAGCAGCTTAAGGGCGGGAGGGCCTCCGTACTTC
TRBJ2-7,TRBV28,TRBD2,-,CASSPGLAGRYEQYF,TGTGCCAGCAGTCCCGGACTAGCGGGAAGGTACGAGCAGTACTTC
TRBJ1-2,TRBV6-1,-,-,CASSEVRRYGYTF,TGTGCCAGCAGTGAAGTCAGACGCTACGGCTACACCTTC
TRBJ1-1,TRBV7-2,-,-,CASSPSSMNTEAFF,TGTGCCAGCAGCCCTAGTTCCATGAACACTGAAGCTTTCTTT
TRBJ1-5,TRBV11-3,-,-,CASSLRVQQSSFRPQHF,TGTGCCAGCAGCTTAAGGGTACAGCAATCCTCGTTTCGGCCCCAGCATTTT
TRBJ1-5,TRBV2,TRBD1,-,CASSGLLGGTGGYQPQHF,TGTGCCAGCAGTGGACTTTTGGGGGGGACAGGGGGTTATCAGCCCCAGCATTTT
TRBJ2-2,TRBV5-4,TRBD2,-,CASSPMGSSGRASTGELFF,TGTGCCAGCAGCCCCATGGGGTCTAGCGGGAGGGCCAGCACCGGGGAGCTGTTTTTT
TRBJ2-6,TRBV6-5,TRBD1,-,CASSRQGKSNVLTF,TGTGCCAGCAGCCGACAGGGGAAGTCCAACGTCCTGACTTTC
TRBJ1-3,TRBV5-6,-,-,CASSLRGGSGNTIYF,TGTGCCAGCAGCCTTCGGGGAGGCTCTGGAAACACCATATATTTT
TRBJ2-7,TRBV5-1,-,-,CASSPGGSYEQYF,TGCGCCAGCAGCCCTGGCGGCTCCTACGAGCAGTACTTC
TRBJ2-2,TRBV7-6,-,-,CASSLWAGSITGELFF,TGTGCCAGCAGCTTATGGGCAGGGTCTATCACCGGGGAGCTGTTTTTT
TRBJ2-1,TRBV28,-,once,CASSLSGQDPYNEQFF,TGTGCCAGCAGTTTATCTGGGCAGGACCCCTACAATGAGCAGTTCTTC
TRBJ2-1,TRBV19,-,-,CASSRAASVLNEQFF,TGTGCCAGTAGTAGGGCTGCTAGCGTACTAAATGAGCAGTTCTTC
TRBJ2-2,TRBV27,-,once,CASSPPSGANTGELFF,TGTGCCAGCAGTCCCCCCAGCGGCGCGAACACCGGGGAGCTGTTTTTT
TRBJ2-3,TRBV30,-,-,CAWRGGSSGLDTQYF,TGTGCCTGGAGAGGTGGGAGCTCAGGGTTAGATACGCAGTATTTT
TRBJ2-2,TRBV5-6,TRBD2,-,CASSGLAGNTGELFF,TGTGCCAGTAGCGGACTAGCGGGAAACACCGGGGAGCTGTTTTTT
TRBJ2-3,TRBV6-6,-,-,CASSIGLRPDTQYF,TGTGCCAGCAGCATTGGACTTAGGCCAGATACGCAGTATTTT
TRBJ2-4,TRBV6-1,-,once,CASSAQGGVQNIQYF,TGTGCCAGCAGTGCCCAGGGGGGGGTCCAAAACATTCAGTACTTC
TRBJ1-6,TRBV7-9,-,-,CASSFGTGFYNSPLHF,TGTGCCAGCAGCTTCGGTACAGGGTTTTATAATTCACCCCTCCACTTT
TRBJ2-7,TRBV6-1,-,-,CASTKQDTYEQYF,TGTGCCAGCACAAAACAGGATACCTACGAGCAGTACTTC
TRBJ2-7,TRBV5-1,TRBD2,-,CASSSPTSGSISEQYF,TGCGCCAGCAGCTCGCCGACTAGCGGGAGTATCTCCGAGCAGTACTTC